A selection of T cell receptor beta chains follows, all from one sample in a study of blood T cell repertoires in COVID-19. Only in-frame clones appear in the TCRdb table, and some are missing; sequencing was by immunoSEQ multiplex PCR. The repertoire holds 200,000 to 300,000 clones, with approximately 80% as singletons. The specimen sequenced was peripheral blood. These receptors all come from a human donor in a cohort sampled during active COVID-19. The CDR3 runs from the conserved cysteine through the conserved F or W. The order of the fields is V gene, clone size, D gene, J gene, CDR3 protein, CDR3 DNA. The D gene is left open where the match is weak. The listing skips clone size in some rows; elsewhere it reads once, few, many or a size class.

V: TRBV29-1; size: few; D: -; J: TRBJ1-1; CDR3: CSVVDTPKAFF; DNA: TGCAGCGTCGTGGACACACCCAAAGCTTTCTTT
V: TRBV28; size: -; D: -; J: TRBJ2-7; CDR3: CASSAYKDLLGYEQYF; DNA: TGTGCCAGCAGTGCCTACAAGGATCTTCTCGGGTACGAGCAGTACTTC
V: TRBV5-1; size: -; D: TRBD2; J: TRBJ2-2; CDR3: CASSLGLAGYHGELFF; DNA: TGCGCCAGCAGCTTGGGACTAGCGGGATATCACGGGGAGCTGTTTTTT
V: TRBV5-1; size: -; D: -; J: TRBJ2-1; CDR3: CASSTGRISYNEQFF; DNA: TGCGCCAGCAGCACAGGACGGATCTCCTACAATGAGCAGTTCTTC
V: TRBV7-9; size: few; D: -; J: TRBJ1-5; CDR3: CASSSGDIRHQPQHF; DNA: TGTGCCAGCAGCTCCGGGGACATCCGGCATCAGCCCCAGCATTTT
V: TRBV15; size: -; D: TRBD2; J: TRBJ2-1; CDR3: CATSTPRLANSYNEQFF; DNA: TGTGCCACCAGCACCCCCCGACTAGCGAACTCCTACAATGAGCAGTTCTTC
V: TRBV5-6; size: -; D: TRBD2; J: TRBJ2-7; CDR3: CASSLSLAVSYEQYF; DNA: TGTGCCAGCAGCTTGAGCCTAGCGGTCTCCTACGAGCAGTACTTC
V: TRBV15; size: -; D: -; J: TRBJ2-5; CDR3: CATSRGLVQETQYF; DNA: TGTGCCACCAGCAGAGGACTGGTACAAGAGACCCAGTACTTC
V: TRBV5-1; size: -; D: -; J: TRBJ2-5; CDR3: CASSLRLALQETQYF; DNA: TGCGCCAGCAGCTTGCGGCTAGCACTCCAAGAGACCCAGTACTTC
V: TRBV2; size: few; D: -; J: TRBJ1-5; CDR3: CASSERGSNQPQHF; DNA: TGTGCCAGCAGTGAAAGGGGAAGTAATCAGCCCCAGCATTTT
V: TRBV4-3; size: -; D: TRBD1; J: TRBJ1-1; CDR3: CASSPQGGGTEAFF; DNA: TGCGCCAGCAGCCCACAGGGGGGGGGAACTGAAGCTTTCTTT
V: TRBV15; size: once; D: -; J: TRBJ2-7; CDR3: CATSRDGFDGSLSEQYF; DNA: TGTGCCACCAGCAGAGATGGATTCGACGGGTCTTTGAGCGAGCAGTACTTC
V: TRBV7-9; size: -; D: -; J: TRBJ1-1; CDR3: CASSLGGGTEAFF; DNA: TGTGCCAGCAGCTTAGGCGGGGGGACTGAAGCTTTCTTT
V: TRBV5-4; size: -; D: -; J: TRBJ2-7; CDR3: CASSLGSDKPRYEQYF; DNA: TGTGCCAGCAGCTTGGGCTCAGACAAACCCCGCTACGAGCAGTACTTC
V: TRBV28; size: -; D: TRBD2; J: TRBJ2-3; CDR3: CASSFSGANTDTQYF; DNA: TGTGCCAGCAGTTTTAGCGGGGCGAACACAGATACGCAGTATTTT
V: TRBV5-1; size: -; D: TRBD1; J: TRBJ2-7; CDR3: CASSISGTGKYEQYF; DNA: TGCGCCAGCAGCATTTCCGGGACAGGGAAGTACGAGCAGTACTTC
V: TRBV5-1; size: -; D: -; J: TRBJ1-1; CDR3: CASSRTGNTEAFF; DNA: TGCGCCAGCAGCCGTACAGGGAACACTGAAGCTTTCTTT